The clone carrying this T cell receptor (beta chain) was picked up a small number of times. Its matching antigen is unknown. CDR1 and CDR2 from the germline V gene are SGHRS and YFSETQ. The germline V and J ends were trimmed by 0 bases and 1 base, with 7 bases remaining between them. The CDR3 spans 14 residues. The sample belongs to a study of T cell responses to AZD1222 COVID-19 vaccine. This table comes from immunoSEQ multiplex PCR, and its TCRdb copy is limited to in-frame clones, with some not included. The data hold around 89,000 clones, with approximately 90% observed a single time. Findings of the study overall: Spike-specific TCR breadth and depth both grew after two AZD1222 doses. After the peak T cell response, and only then, were repertoires sampled.

This specimen consisted of peripheral blood, obtained on day 0 of AZD1222 vaccination. The chain combines TRBV5-1 with TRBJ2-5; the D is unclear. This TCR was sampled from an adult in good health. This chain's CDR3 is CASSLELSQETQYF. CDR3 coding DNA: TGCGCCAGCAGCTTGGAGCTTAGCCAAGAGACCCAGTACTTC.